This T cell receptor (beta chain) was obtained from a study of T cells in Graves' hyperthyroidism and ophthalmopathy. The CDR3 length is 15 residues. CDR1 is MGHRA, CDR2 YSYEKL, per germline. V was trimmed by 1 base and J by 0 bases, leaving 7 bases between them. Amplification yielded TCR beta CDR3 regions, with RNA transcripts as the source. With the HTBI primer set, the TCR CDR3 went through a first round of RT-PCR. TCRdb recomputed calls from the multiplex PCR reads with MiXCR, one row per CDR3 protein. This repertoire shows under 750,000 distinct CDR3 sequences, approximately 18% found once; its top ten account for roughly a sixth.

The chain links TRBV4-1 to TRBJ1-3, with no clear D. This sequence was found in a woman in her 50s with Graves' hyperthyroidism that later progressed to Graves' ophthalmopathy. The sequenced material came from blood. The CDR3: CASSQGPLSGNTIYF. The CDR3 nucleotides read TGCGCCAGCAGCCAAGGGCCTCTCTCTGGAAACACCATATATTTT.